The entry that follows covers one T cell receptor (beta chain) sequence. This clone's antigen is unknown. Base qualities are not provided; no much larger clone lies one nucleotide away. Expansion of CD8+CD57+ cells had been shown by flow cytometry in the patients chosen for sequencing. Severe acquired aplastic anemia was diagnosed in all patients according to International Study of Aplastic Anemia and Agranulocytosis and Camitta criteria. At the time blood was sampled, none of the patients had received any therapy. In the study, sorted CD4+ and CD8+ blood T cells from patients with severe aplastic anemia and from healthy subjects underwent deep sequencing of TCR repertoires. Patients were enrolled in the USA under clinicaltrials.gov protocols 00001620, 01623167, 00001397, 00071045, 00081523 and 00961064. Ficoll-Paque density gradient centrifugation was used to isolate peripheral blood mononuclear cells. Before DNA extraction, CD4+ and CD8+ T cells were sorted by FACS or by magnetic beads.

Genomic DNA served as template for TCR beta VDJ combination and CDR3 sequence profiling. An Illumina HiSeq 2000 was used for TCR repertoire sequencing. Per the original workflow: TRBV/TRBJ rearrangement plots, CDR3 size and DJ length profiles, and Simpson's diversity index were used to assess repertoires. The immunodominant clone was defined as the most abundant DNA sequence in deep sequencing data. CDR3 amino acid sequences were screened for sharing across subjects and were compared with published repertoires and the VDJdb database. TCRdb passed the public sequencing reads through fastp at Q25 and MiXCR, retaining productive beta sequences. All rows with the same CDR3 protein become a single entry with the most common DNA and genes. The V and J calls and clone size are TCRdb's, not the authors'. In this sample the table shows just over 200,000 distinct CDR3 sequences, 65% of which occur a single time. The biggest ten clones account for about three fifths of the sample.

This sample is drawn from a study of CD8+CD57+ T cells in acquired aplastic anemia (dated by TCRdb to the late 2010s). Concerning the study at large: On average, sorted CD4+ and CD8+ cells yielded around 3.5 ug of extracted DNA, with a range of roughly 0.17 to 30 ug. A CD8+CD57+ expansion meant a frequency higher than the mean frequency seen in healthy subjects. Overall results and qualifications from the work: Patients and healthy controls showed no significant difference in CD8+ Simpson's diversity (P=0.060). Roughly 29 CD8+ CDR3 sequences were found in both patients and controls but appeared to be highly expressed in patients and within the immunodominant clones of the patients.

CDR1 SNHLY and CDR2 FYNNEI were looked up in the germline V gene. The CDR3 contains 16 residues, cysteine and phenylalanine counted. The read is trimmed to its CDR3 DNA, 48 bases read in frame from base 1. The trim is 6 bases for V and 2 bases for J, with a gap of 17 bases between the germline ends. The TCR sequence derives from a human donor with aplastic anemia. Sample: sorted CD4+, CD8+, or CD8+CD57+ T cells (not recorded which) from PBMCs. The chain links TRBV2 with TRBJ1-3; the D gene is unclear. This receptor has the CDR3 CASSAPGKEAGNTIYF. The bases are TGTGCCAGCAGCGCGCCGGGAAAAGAGGCTGGAAACACCATATATTTT.